The rows below give T cell receptor beta chains drawn from one sample of a study of blood T cell repertoires in COVID-19. TCRdb keeps only in-frame clones here, not all; method: immunoSEQ multiplex PCR. This table holds 120,000 to 150,000 clones, 75% to 85% found once. The sample was peripheral blood. All receptors come from a human donor with acute or convalescent COVID-19. The donor label of this sample is uncertain. CDR3s include the opening cysteine and the closing phenylalanine or tryptophan. D genes are given only for firm matches. Where a row states a size, it is once, few, many or the class of an expanded clone; other rows omit it.

len	abundance	v_gene	j_gene	d_gene	CDR3aa	CDR3nt
13	-	TRBV13	TRBJ1-6	-	CASGGRGNSPLHF	TGTGCCAGCGGGGGCAGGGGTAATTCACCCCTCCACTTT
16	-	TRBV5-4	TRBJ1-6	-	CASSHGPSQGNSPLHF	TGTGCCAGCAGCCATGGGCCCTCTCAAGGAAATTCACCCCTCCACTTT
15	once	TRBV25-1	TRBJ1-2	-	CASSEWGGPNYGYTF	TGTGCCAGCAGTGAATGGGGGGGGCCGAACTATGGCTACACCTTC
15	-	TRBV24-1	TRBJ2-3	-	CATSDRLSSTDTQYF	TGTGCCACCAGTGACAGGCTCTCTAGCACAGATACGCAGTATTTT
15	-	TRBV3-1/TRBV3-2	TRBJ1-4	-	CASSFRTGRGEKLFF	TGTGCCAGCAGCTTCCGGACTGGGAGAGGTGAAAAACTGTTTTTT
16	-	TRBV19	TRBJ2-1	-	CASSIDLRGAYNEQFF	TGTGCCAGTAGTATAGATCTGCGGGGCGCCTACAATGAGCAGTTCTTC
13	once	TRBV9	TRBJ1-5	TRBD1	CASGTGHNQPQHF	TGTGCCAGCGGGACAGGACATAATCAGCCCCAGCATTTT
14	-	TRBV6-4	TRBJ1-4	TRBD1	CASSPGTDTEKLFF	TGTGCCAGCAGTCCCGGGACAGACACTGAAAAACTGTTTTTT
16	-	TRBV29-1	TRBJ2-2	TRBD2	CSVVGTSGGNTGELFF	TGCAGCGTCGTGGGGACTAGCGGGGGGAACACCGGGGAGCTGTTTTTT
16	-	TRBV24-1	TRBJ2-5	TRBD2	CATSAVRLAGRETQYF	TGTGCCACCAGTGCGGTCCGACTAGCGGGGCGGGAGACCCAGTACTTC
12	-	TRBV4-2	TRBJ1-2	-	CASSQGDYGYTF	TGTGCCAGCAGCCAAGGAGACTATGGCTACACCTTC
17	once	TRBV7-9	TRBJ1-3	-	CASSLNVRGGSGNTIYF	TGTGCCAGCAGCTTAAATGTAAGAGGAGGCTCTGGAAACACCATATATTTT
15	-	TRBV28	TRBJ1-2	-	CASSFRRVSNYGYTF	TGTGCCAGCAGTTTCCGGCGGGTTTCTAACTATGGCTACACCTTC
12	-	TRBV9	TRBJ2-3	-	CASSPGVDTQYF	TGTGCCAGCAGCCCCGGAGTTGATACGCAGTATTTT
15	-	TRBV5-1	TRBJ2-7	TRBD1	CASSLLGTGFYEQYF	TGCGCCAGCAGCCTACTGGGGACAGGGTTCTACGAGCAGTACTTC
14	-	TRBV19	TRBJ1-4	-	CASSSWYGNEKLFF	TGTGCCAGTAGTAGTTGGTACGGTAATGAAAAACTGTTTTTT
15	-	TRBV2	TRBJ1-4	-	CASNVPRETNEKLFF	TGTGCCAGCAATGTCCCGAGGGAGACTAATGAAAAACTGTTTTTT
15	-	TRBV5-1	TRBJ2-7	TRBD1	CASSRGGQGDNEQYF	TGCGCCAGCAGCAGAGGGGGACAGGGGGACAACGAGCAGTACTTC
14	-	TRBV2	TRBJ2-5	TRBD1	CASTQTGTAETQYF	TGTGCCAGCACCCAGACGGGGACAGCAGAGACCCAGTACTTC
18	-	TRBV13	TRBJ2-2	-	CASSPRTGAGPNTGELFF	TGTGCCAGCAGCCCGAGGACCGGTGCGGGACCGAACACCGGGGAGCTGTTTTTT
13	-	TRBV10-3	TRBJ1-2	TRBD1	CATRGGLGYGYTF	TGTGCCACCAGGGGGGGGCTCGGCTATGGCTACACCTTC
14	-	TRBV4-1	TRBJ1-2	-	CASSQDRQTYGYTF	TGCGCCAGCAGCCAAGATCGACAAACCTATGGCTACACCTTC
12	once	TRBV30	TRBJ1-2	-	CAWSVTDYGYTF	TGTGCCTGGAGTGTAACGGACTATGGCTACACCTTC
18	-	TRBV5-1	TRBJ1-4	TRBD1	CASSLGGQGVATNEKLFF	TGCGCCAGCAGCTTGGGGGGACAGGGAGTTGCAACTAATGAAAAACTGTTTTTT
15	few	TRBV7-6	TRBJ2-2	-	CASSLVARNTGELFF	TGTGCCAGCAGCTTAGTGGCCAGGAACACCGGGGAGCTGTTTTTT
12	few	TRBV11-1	TRBJ1-2	-	CASSSRFYGYTF	TGTGCCAGCAGCTCCCGGTTCTATGGCTACACCTTC
12	-	TRBV29-1	TRBJ1-3	-	CSALFFGNTIYF	TGCAGCGCCCTTTTTTTTGGAAACACCATATATTTT
14	-	TRBV9	TRBJ2-3	-	CASSSAPLADTQYF	TGTGCCAGCAGCTCCGCTCCTTTAGCAGATACGCAGTATTTT
15	-	TRBV13	TRBJ1-6	TRBD1	CASSYGDREISPLHF	TGTGCCAGCAGCTATGGGGACAGGGAGATTTCACCCCTCCACTTT